Below are 6 T cell receptor beta chains sequenced from a single sample in a study of blood T cells in healthy people across ages. A second PCR, run for roughly 7 to 11 cycles, used a sample-barcoded 5' primer plus a J-beta primer mix. In TCRdb, the 5' RACE reads were re-called with MiXCR into one record per CDR3 protein. Of fewer than 1,000,000 distinct CDR3 sequences listed, around 45% are singletons. Sequencing was performed on blood. The origin of the receptors is a man aged 55 to 70 in good health.

The chain couples TRBV10-3 to TRBJ1-1, with 8 nucleotides matching TRBD1. CDR3 size: 13 residues. The J segment lost 7 bases and the V segment lost 2 bases, leaving 3 bases of the junction unmatched. Germline CDR1 is ENHRY and CDR2 is SYGVKD. CDR3 loop: CAISEMTGVEAFF. The CDR3 bases are TGTGCCATCAGTGAGATGACAGGGGTTGAAGCTTTCTTT.

This clonotype came up many times. V and J are TRBV29-1 and TRBJ2-7; D remains ambiguous. Trimming removed 1 base from V and 4 bases from J, with 8 bases in between. The CDR3 consists of 12 residues. CDR1 and CDR2 (germline): SQVTM, ANQGSEA. The CDR3 DNA sequence: TGCAGCGTTGAAGGCCAAGAGTACGAGCAGTACTTC. Translated: CSVEGQEYEQYF.

This chain joins TRBV6-5 and TRBJ2-7; TRBD2 agrees at 9 bases. V trimming: 5 bases; J trimming: 4 bases; junction bases outside the gene matches: 12. The CDR3 has 16 residues. Per germline, CDR1 MNHEY and CDR2 SVGAGI. In nucleotides, the CDR3 is TGTGCCAGCAGTCGTCTTCCCGGGACTAGCTCATACGAGCAGTACTTC. Its translation is CASSRLPGTSSYEQYF.

V and J are TRBV2 and TRBJ2-3; D unclear. V was trimmed by 0 bases and J by 0 bases, leaving 22 bases between them. Germline assignment: CDR1 SNHLY and CDR2 FYNNEI. The CDR3 runs 20 residues. CDR3 sequence (DNA): TGTGCCAGCAGTGAAGCGCCGAATCACTTTGCAGCAAAGAGCACAGATACGCAGTATTTT. Residues: CASSEAPNHFAAKSTDTQYF.

J is TRBJ2-1 and V is TRBV20-1; 11 nucleotides align to TRBD1. The closer fit of TRBJ2-7 to the DNA end suggests the J call may be wrong. The CDR3 is 16 amino acids. Germline V gives CDR1 DFQATT, CDR2 SNEGSKA (reference sequence). CDR3 amino acids: CSARERDRGAYNEQYF. The CDR3 nucleotides read TGCAGTGCTAGAGAGAGGGACAGGGGGGCCTACAATGAGCAGTACTTC.

The CDR3 loop reads CASSQLTAGEAFF. The DNA for the CDR3 is TGTGCCAGCAGTCAATTGACGGCCGGTGAAGCTTTCTTT. The chain combines TRBV6-6 with TRBJ1-1; no reliable D call. Trimming cost V 5 bases and J 7 bases, with 14 bases left between them. The CDR3 has 13 amino acids. Germline V CDR1 and CDR2: MNHNY, SVGAGI (reference sequence).